This TCR beta chain is drawn from a study of T cell repertoires in cytomegalovirus infection. General study findings and limits: CMV-specific TCR beta clonotypes restricted by HLA-C dominated the ex vivo response.

The CDR3 covers 13 residues. The V gene's germline CDR1 is MNHEY and CDR2 SVGEGT. TCRdb analysed the reads with MiXCR anew, one entry per CDR3 protein. This sample yields about 400,000 distinct CDR3 sequences, of which around a sixth are seen a single time; approximately 8% belongs to the top ten. Concerning this clonotype: The antigen remains unidentified. At one end, the junction sequence differs from germline, possibly due to a read error.

This clonotype was obtained from a human donor in good health (CMV status not recorded). Some clones in this sample may be carry-over from other donors' samples. The material sequenced was PBMCs. J is TRBJ2-2 and V is TRBV6-2 or TRBV6-3; no firm D call. The CDR3 sequence: CANSRANTGELFF. The CDR3 nucleotides read TGTGCCAACAGTCGAGCGAACACCGGGGAGCTGTTTTTT.